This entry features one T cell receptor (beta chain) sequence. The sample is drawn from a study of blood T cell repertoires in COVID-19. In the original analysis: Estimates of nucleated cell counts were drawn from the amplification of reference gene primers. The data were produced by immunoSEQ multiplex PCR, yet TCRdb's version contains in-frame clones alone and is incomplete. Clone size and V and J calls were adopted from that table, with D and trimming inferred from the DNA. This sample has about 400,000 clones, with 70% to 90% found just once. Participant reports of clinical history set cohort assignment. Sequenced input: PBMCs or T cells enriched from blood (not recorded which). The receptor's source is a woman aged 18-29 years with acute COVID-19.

The CDR3 nucleotides read TGCAGTGCTAGTTGGCGGGGTAACACCGGGGAGCTGTTTTTT. Its protein product is CSASWRGNTGELFF. The chain recombines TRBV20-1 with TRBJ2-2, with D perhaps TRBD2 (6 bases). Germline CDR1 reads DFQATT; CDR2 reads SNEGSKA (reference sequence). Trimming stripped 3 bases from V and 2 bases from J, with 10 bases between. The CDR3 is 14 residues long.